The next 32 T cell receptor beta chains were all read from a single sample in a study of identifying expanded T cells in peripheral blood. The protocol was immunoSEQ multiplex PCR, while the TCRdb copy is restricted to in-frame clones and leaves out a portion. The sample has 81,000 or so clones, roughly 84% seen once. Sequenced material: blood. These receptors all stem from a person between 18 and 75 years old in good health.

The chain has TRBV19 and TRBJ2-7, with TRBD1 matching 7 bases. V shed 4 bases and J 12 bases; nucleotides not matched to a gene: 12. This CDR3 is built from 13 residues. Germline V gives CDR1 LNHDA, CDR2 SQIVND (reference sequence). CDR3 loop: CASSKSRQGPPYF. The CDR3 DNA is TGTGCCAGTAGTAAGTCTCGACAGGGACCTCCGTACTTC.

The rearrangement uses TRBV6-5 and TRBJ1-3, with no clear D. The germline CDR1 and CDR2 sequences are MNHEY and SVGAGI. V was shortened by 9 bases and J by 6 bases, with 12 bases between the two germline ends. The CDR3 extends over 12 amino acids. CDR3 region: CASGGNQNTIYF. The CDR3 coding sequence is TGTGCCAGTGGAGGGAACCAAAACACCATATATTTT.

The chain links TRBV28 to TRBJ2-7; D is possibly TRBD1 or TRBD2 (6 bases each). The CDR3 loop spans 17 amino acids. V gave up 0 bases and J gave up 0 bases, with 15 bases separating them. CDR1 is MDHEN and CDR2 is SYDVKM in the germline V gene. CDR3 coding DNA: TGTGCCAGCAGTTTATGGGGGGGCATCGGTAGCTCCTACGAGCAGTACTTC. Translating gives CASSLWGGIGSSYEQYF.

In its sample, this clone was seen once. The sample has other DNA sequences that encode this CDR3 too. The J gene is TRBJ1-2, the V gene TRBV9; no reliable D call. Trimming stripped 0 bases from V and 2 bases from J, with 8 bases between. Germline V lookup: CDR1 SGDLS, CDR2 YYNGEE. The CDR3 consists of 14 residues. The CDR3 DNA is TGTGCCAGCAGCGTAGTCGGCGGGAACTATGGCTACACCTTC. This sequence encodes CASSVVGGNYGYTF.

The DNA for the CDR3 is TGCAGCGTAGCGGAACAAGAGACCCAGTACTTC. It yields the protein CSVAEQETQYF. The chain has TRBV29-1 and TRBJ2-5; the D gene is possibly TRBD2 (5 bases). V was pared by 6 bases and J by 2 bases, with 7 bases between. Germline-derived CDR1 and CDR2 are SQVTM and ANQGSEA. The CDR3 extends over 11 amino acids.

CDR3 DNA: TGCGCCAGCGGCAGGTCTTCCTACGAGCAGTACTTC. This sequence encodes CASGRSSYEQYF. V is TRBV10-2 and J is TRBJ2-7; D uncertain. In germline, CDR1 is WSHSY, CDR2 SAAADI. CDR3 length: 12 residues. Deletions cut 8 bases from V and 1 base from J, with 9 bases between.

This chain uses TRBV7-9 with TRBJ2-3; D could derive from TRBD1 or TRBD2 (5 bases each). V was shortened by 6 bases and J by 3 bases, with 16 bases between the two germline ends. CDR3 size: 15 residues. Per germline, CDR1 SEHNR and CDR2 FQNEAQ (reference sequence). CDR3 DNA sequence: TGTGCCAGCAGGAGGGGCGAGTCTCTGACAGATACGCAGTATTTT. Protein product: CASRRGESLTDTQYF.

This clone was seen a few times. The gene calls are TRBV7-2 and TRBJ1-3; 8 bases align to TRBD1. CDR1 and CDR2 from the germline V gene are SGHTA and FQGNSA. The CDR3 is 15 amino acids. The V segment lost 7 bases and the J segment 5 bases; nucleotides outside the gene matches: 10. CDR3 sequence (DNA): TGTGCCAGCATCAAATCACAGGGGGGTAGAAACACCATATATTTT. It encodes CASIKSQGGRNTIYF.

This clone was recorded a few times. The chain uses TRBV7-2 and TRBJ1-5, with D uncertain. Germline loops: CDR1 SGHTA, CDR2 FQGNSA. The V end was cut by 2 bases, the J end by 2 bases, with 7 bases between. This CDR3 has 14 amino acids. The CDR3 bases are TGTGCCAGCAGCTTAAGGTCAGGCAATCAGCCCCAGCATTTT. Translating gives CASSLRSGNQPQHF.

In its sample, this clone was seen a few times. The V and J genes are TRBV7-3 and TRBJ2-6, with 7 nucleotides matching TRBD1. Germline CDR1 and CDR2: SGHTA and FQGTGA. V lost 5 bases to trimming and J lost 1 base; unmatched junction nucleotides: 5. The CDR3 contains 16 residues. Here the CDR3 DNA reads TGTGCCAGCAGCCCCCAGACAGGGTCTGGGGCCAACGTCCTGACTTTC. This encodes CASSPQTGSGANVLTF.

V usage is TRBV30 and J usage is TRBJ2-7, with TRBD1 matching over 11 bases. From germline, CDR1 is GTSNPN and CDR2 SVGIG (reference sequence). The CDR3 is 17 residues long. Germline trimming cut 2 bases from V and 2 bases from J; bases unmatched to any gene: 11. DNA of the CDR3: TGTGCCTGGAGTTCGCCCCCGGGACAGGGGGACCCCTACGAGCAGTACTTC. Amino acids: CAWSSPPGQGDPYEQYF.

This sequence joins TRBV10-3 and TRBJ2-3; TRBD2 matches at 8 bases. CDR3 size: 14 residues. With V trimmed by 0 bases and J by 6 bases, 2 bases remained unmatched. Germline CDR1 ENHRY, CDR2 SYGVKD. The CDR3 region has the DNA TGTGCCATCAGTGAGTCAATAGCGGGGGATACGCAGTATTTT. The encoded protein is CAISESIAGDTQYF.

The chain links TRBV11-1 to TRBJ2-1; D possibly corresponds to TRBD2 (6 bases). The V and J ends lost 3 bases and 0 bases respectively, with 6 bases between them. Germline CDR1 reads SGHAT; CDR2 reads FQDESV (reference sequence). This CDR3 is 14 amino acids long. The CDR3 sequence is CASSFGSSYNEQFF. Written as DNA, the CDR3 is TGTGCCAGCAGCTTCGGGAGCTCCTACAATGAGCAGTTCTTC.

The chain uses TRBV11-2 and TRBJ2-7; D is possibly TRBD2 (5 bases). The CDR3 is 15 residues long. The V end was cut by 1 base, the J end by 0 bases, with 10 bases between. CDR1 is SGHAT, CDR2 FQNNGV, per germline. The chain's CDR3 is CASSLGSGSSYEQYF. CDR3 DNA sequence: TGTGCCAGCAGCTTAGGTAGTGGGAGCTCCTACGAGCAGTACTTC.

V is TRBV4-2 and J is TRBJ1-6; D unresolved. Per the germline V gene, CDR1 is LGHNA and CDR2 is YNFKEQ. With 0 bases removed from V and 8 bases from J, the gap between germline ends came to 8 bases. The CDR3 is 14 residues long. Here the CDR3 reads CASSQDMRDSPLHF. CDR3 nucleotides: TGTGCCAGCAGCCAAGATATGAGGGATTCACCCCTCCACTTT.

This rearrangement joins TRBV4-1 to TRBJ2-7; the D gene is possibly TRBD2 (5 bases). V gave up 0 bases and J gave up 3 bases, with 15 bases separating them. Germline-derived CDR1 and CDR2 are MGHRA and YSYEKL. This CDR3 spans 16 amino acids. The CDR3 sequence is CASSQDYPGSSYEQYF. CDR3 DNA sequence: TGCGCCAGCAGCCAAGATTACCCGGGATCTAGCTACGAGCAGTACTTC.

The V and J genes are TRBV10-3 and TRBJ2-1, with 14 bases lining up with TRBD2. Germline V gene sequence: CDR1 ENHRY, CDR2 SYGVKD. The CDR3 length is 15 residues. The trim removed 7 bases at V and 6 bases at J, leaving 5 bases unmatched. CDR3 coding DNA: TGTGCCATCACCCTGGGACTAGCGGGAGCCAATGAGCAGTTCTTC. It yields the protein CAITLGLAGANEQFF.

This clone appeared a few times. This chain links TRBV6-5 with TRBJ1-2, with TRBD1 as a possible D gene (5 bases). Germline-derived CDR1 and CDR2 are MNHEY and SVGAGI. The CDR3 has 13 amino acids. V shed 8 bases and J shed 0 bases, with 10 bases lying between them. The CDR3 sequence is CASSRDPNYGYTF. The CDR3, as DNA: TGTGCCAGCTCCCGGGACCCTAACTATGGCTACACCTTC.

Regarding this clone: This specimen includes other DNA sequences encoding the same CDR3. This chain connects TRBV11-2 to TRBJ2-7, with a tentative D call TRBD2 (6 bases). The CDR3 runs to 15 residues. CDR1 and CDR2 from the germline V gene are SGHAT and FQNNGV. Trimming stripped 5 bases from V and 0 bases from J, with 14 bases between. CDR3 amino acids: CASSLVGGSSYEQYF. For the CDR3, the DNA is TGTGCCAGCAGCCTGGTTGGAGGGAGCTCCTACGAGCAGTACTTC.

The CDR3 sequence is CASSLEGARGETQYF. CDR3 nucleotide sequence: TGTGCCAGCAGCTTAGAAGGGGCTAGGGGAGAGACCCAGTACTTC. The chain is built from TRBV7-6 and TRBJ2-5; maybe TRBD1 (5 bases). CDR3 length equals 15 residues. Trimming removed 1 base from V and 4 bases from J, with 13 bases in between. CDR1 and CDR2 from the germline V gene are SGHVS and FNYEAQ.

The CDR3 DNA follows: TGTGCCAGCAGCCCGGACATCTCTGGAAACACCATATATTTT. Residues: CASSPDISGNTIYF. The chain employs TRBV7-9 and TRBJ1-3; perhaps TRBD1 as D (5 bases). V was pared by 5 bases and J by 0 bases, with 8 bases between. Germline V gene data show CDR1 as SEHNR and CDR2 as FQNEAQ (reference sequence). This CDR3 spans 14 amino acids.

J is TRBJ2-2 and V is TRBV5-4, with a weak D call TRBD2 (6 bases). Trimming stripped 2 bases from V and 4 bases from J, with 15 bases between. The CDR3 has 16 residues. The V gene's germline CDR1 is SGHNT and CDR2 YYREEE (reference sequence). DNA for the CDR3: TGTGCCAGCAGCTTTTCGATTGGGGGGAGCACCGGGGAGCTGTTTTTT. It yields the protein CASSFSIGGSTGELFF.

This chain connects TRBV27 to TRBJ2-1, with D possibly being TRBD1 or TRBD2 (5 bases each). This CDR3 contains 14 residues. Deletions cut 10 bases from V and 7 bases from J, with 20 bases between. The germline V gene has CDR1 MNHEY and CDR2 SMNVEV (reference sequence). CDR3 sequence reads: CATQSGWESNEQFF. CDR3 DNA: TGTGCCACCCAGTCAGGGTGGGAGTCTAATGAGCAGTTCTTC.

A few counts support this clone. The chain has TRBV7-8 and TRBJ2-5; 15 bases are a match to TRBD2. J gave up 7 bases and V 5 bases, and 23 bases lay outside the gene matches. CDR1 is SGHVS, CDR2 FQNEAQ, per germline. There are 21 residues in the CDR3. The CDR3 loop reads CASSQPRDRAGTSGRFGTQYF. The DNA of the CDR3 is TGTGCCAGCAGCCAACCGCGGGACAGGGCCGGGACTAGCGGGAGGTTCGGGACCCAGTACTTC.

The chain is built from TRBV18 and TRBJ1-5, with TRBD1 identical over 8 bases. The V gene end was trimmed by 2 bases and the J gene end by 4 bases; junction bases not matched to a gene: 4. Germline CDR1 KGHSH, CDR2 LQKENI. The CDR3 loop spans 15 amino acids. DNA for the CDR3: TGTGCCAGCTCACCAGTCCAGGGGGCGAATCAGCCCCAGCATTTT. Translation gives CASSPVQGANQPQHF.

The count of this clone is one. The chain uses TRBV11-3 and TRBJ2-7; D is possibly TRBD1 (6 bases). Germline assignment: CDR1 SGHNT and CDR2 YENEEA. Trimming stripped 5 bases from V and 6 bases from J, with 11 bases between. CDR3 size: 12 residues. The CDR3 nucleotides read TGTGCCAGCAGCAAACAGGGTGGCGAGCAGTACTTC. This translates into CASSKQGGEQYF.

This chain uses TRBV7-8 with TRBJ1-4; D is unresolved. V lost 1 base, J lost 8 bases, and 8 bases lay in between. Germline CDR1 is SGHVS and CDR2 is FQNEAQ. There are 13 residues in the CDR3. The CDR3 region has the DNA TGTGCCAGCAGCTTAGATCAAACCGAAAAACTGTTTTTT. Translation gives CASSLDQTEKLFF.

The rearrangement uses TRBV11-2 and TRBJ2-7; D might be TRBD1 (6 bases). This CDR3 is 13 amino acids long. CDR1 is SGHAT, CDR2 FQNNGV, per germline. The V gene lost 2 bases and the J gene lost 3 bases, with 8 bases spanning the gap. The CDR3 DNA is TGTGCCAGCAGCTTACAAGGGGGCTACGAGCAGTACTTC. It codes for CASSLQGGYEQYF.

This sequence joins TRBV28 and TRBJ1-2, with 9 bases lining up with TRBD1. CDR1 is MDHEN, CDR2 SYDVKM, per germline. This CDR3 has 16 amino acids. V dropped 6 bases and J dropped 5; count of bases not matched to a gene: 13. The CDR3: CASSPTGQGSRYGYTF. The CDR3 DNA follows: TGTGCCAGCAGCCCAACGGGACAGGGTAGTAGATATGGCTACACCTTC.

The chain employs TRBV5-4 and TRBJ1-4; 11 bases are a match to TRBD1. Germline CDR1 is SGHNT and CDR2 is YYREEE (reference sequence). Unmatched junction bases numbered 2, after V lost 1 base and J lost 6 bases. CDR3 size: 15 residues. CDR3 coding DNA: TGTGCCAGCAGCTTGCCGGGACAGGGGGATGAAAAACTGTTTTTT. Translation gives CASSLPGQGDEKLFF.

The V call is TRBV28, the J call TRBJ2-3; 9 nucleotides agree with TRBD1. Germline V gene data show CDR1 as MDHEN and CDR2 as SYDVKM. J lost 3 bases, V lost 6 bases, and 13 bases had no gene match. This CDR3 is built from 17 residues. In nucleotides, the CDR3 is TGTGCCAGCAGCCGAACCACAGGGGGCCTAGAAACAGATACGCAGTATTTT. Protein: CASSRTTGGLETDTQYF.

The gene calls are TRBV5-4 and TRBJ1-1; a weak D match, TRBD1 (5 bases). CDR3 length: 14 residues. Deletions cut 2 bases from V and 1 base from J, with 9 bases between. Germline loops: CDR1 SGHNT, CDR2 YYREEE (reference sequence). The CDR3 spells CASSFETANTEAFF. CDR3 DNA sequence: TGTGCCAGCAGCTTCGAGACAGCGAACACTGAAGCTTTCTTT. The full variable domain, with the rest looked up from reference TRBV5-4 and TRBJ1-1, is ETGVTQSPTHLIKTRGQQVTLRCSSQSGHNTVSWYQQALGQGPQFIFQYYREEENGRGNFPPRFSGLQFPNYSSELNVNALELDDSALYLCASSFETANTEAFFGQGTRLTVV.